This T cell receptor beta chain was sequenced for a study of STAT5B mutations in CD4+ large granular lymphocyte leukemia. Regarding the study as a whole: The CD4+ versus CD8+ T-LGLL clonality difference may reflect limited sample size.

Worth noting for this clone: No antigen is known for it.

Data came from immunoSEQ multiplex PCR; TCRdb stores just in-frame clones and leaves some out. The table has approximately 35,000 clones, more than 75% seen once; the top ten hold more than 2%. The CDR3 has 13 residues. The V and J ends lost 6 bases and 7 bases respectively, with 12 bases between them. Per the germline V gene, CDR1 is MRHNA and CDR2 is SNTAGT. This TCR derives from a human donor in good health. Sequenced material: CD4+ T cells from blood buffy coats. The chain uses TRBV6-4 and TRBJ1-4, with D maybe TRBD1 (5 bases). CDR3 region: CASSPRGGEKLFF. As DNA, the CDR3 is TGTGCCAGCAGCCCCCGGGGGGGTGAAAAACTGTTTTTT.